The entry below describes one TCR beta chain. This entry belongs to a study of regulatory T cells in long-lasting Graves disease. TCR beta libraries were built with iRepertoire HTBI primers and Arm-PCR of CDR3 regions. TCRdb reanalysed the multiplex PCR reads using MiXCR and keeps one entry per CDR3 protein. This sample has about 460,000 distinct CDR3 sequences, with 14% found just once. CDR3 length equals 12 residues. With 1 base removed from V and 10 bases from J, the gap between germline ends came to 8 bases. Time point indicated: newly diagnosed GD, antithyroid drugs for less than 3 months. PBMC RNA was the source of the TCR library. Separately, the same data were catalogued under a study of T cells in Graves' hyperthyroidism and ophthalmopathy.

The V and J genes are TRBV12-3 or TRBV12-4 and TRBJ2-1; D is undetermined. Material: peripheral blood mononuclear cells (PBMCs), obtained at new diagnosis, from a patient treated with antithyroid drugs. This TCR was recovered from a woman aged 50 to 60 with Graves disease. This CDR3 is CASSLGLWEQFF. For the CDR3, the DNA is TGTGCCAGCAGTTTAGGTCTGTGGGAGCAGTTCTTC.